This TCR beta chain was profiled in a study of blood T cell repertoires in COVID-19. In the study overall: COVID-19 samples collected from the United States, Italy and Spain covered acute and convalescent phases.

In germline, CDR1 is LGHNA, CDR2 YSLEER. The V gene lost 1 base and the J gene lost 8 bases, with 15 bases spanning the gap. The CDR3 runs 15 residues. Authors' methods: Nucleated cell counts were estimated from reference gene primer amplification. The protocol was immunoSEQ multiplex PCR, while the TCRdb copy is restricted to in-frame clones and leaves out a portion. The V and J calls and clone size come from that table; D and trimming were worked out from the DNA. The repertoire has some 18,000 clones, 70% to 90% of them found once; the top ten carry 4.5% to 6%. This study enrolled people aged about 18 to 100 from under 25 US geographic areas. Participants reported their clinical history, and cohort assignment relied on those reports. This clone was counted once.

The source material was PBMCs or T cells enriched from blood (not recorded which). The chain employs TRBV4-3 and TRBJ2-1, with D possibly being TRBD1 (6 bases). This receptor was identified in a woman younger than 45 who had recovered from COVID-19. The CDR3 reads CASSQGPGVLHEQFF. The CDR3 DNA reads TGCGCCAGCAGCCAAGGACCAGGGGTACTCCATGAGCAGTTCTTC.